Shown below are 30 T cell receptor beta chains from a single sample sequenced in a study of T cell responses to AZD1222 COVID-19 vaccine. TCRdb keeps only in-frame clones here, not all; method: immunoSEQ multiplex PCR. The sample consists of about 180,000 clones, about 90% of them appearing once. Specimen: peripheral blood, collected 28 days after the second AZD1222 dose. These receptor sequences come from an adult who received the AZD1222 COVID-19 vaccine.

This rearrangement joins TRBV5-1 to TRBJ2-2, with D uncertain. V dropped 6 bases and J dropped 9 bases, with 6 bases sitting between them. CDR3 size: 10 residues. Per germline, CDR1 SGHRS and CDR2 YFSETQ. DNA of the CDR3: TGCGCCAGCATCTCCAGGGAGCTGTTTTTT. Encoded protein: CASISRELFF. Full variable domain (missing parts from reference TRBV5-1 and TRBJ2-2): KAGVTQTPRYLIKTRGQQVTLSCSPISGHRSVSWYQQTPGQGLQFLFEYFSETQRNKGNFPGRFSGRQFSNSRSEMNVSTLELGDSALYLCASISRELFFGEGSRLTVL.

The V and J genes are TRBV12-3 or TRBV12-4 and TRBJ1-2; 8 bases fit TRBD1. The CDR3 is 13 amino acids. Unmatched junction bases numbered 4, after V lost 5 bases and J lost 5 bases. This chain's CDR3 is CASSATGGYGYTF. The CDR3, as DNA: TGTGCCAGCAGTGCCACAGGGGGGTATGGCTACACCTTC.

The rearrangement joins TRBV3-1 (or the pseudogene TRBV3-2) to TRBJ2-7, with 13 bases aligning to TRBD2. There are 16 residues in the CDR3. Germline CDR1 reads LGHDT; CDR2 reads YNNKEL (reference sequence). Germline trimming cut 5 bases from V and 1 base from J; bases unmatched to any gene: 5. The CDR3 nucleotides are TGTGCCAGCAGCGATCGGACTAGCGGGGGTTCCTACGAGCAGTACTTC. Its translation: CASSDRTSGGSYEQYF.

The chain couples TRBV3-1 (or the pseudogene TRBV3-2) to TRBJ1-2; 9 bases are shared with TRBD1. CDR1 is LGHDT and CDR2 is YNNKEL in the germline V gene (reference sequence). CDR3 length equals 14 residues. V was clipped by 4 bases and J by 3 bases; unmatched bases: 3. The chain's CDR3 is CASSLRDRDYGYTF. CDR3 coding DNA: TGTGCCAGCAGCCTCCGGGACAGGGACTATGGCTACACCTTC.

The V gene is TRBV18, the J gene TRBJ2-3; D call uncertain. The germline CDR1 and CDR2 sequences are KGHSH and LQKENI. Trimming left V 6 bases short and J 1 base short, with 14 bases between. The CDR3 totals 15 residues. In DNA form, the CDR3 reads TGTGCCAGCTCCCCTTCTAGTTTCCGCACAGATACGCAGTATTTT. Residues: CASSPSSFRTDTQYF.

The chain employs TRBV4-3 and TRBJ2-7, with D tentatively TRBD1 or TRBD2 (5 bases each). The CDR3 runs 18 residues. With 3 bases removed from V and 0 bases from J, the gap between germline ends came to 21 bases. CDR1 is LGHNA, CDR2 YSLEER, per germline. The CDR3 sequence is CASSQVLSGTVGSYEQYF. The CDR3 DNA sequence: TGCGCCAGCAGCCAGGTACTGTCCGGGACCGTCGGCTCCTACGAGCAGTACTTC.

The chain links TRBV10-3 to TRBJ2-5, with D perhaps TRBD2 (6 bases). Trimming removed 3 bases at V and 7 bases at J, with 12 bases between. The germline CDR1 and CDR2 sequences are ENHRY and SYGVKD. This CDR3 is built from 13 residues. The CDR3 is CAISDQPGGTQYF. CDR3 sequence (DNA): TGTGCCATCAGTGATCAACCCGGGGGGACCCAGTACTTC.

The V and J genes are TRBV11-2 and TRBJ1-1; the D is unclear. This CDR3 has 14 amino acids. Germline V gene data show CDR1 as SGHAT and CDR2 as FQNNGV. The V gene lost 0 bases and the J gene lost 4 bases, with 9 bases spanning the gap. CDR3 coding DNA: TGTGCCAGCAGCTTAGATCCTAGCGGCACTGAAGCTTTCTTT. It is translated as CASSLDPSGTEAFF.

CDR3 sequence reads: CASSLVGNTEAFF. CDR3 in DNA: TGTGCCAGCAGCTTAGTGGGGAACACTGAAGCTTTCTTT. The chain is built from TRBV7-9 and TRBJ1-1; no clear D gene. Per the germline V gene, CDR1 is SEHNR and CDR2 is FQNEAQ (reference sequence). V lost 1 base to trimming and J lost 1 base, with 4 bases between them. The CDR3 spans 13 residues. Complete variable domain (other parts from reference TRBV7-9 and TRBJ1-1): DTGVSQNPRHKITKRGQNVTFRCDPISEHNRLYWYRQTLGQGPEFLTYFQNEAQLEKSRLLSDRFSAERPKGSFSTLEIQRTEQGDSAMYLCASSLVGNTEAFFGQGTRLTVV.

The rearrangement uses TRBV2 and TRBJ2-1, with TRBD1 matching 9 bases. Germline V gene sequence: CDR1 SNHLY, CDR2 FYNNEI. The CDR3 has 14 amino acids. The J segment lost 0 bases and the V segment lost 8 bases, leaving 2 bases of the junction unmatched. As DNA, the CDR3 is TGTGCCAGCGGGGGACAGGGCTCCTACAATGAGCAGTTCTTC. It translates to CASGGQGSYNEQFF. Supplemented by reference TRBV2 and TRBJ2-1, the full variable domain reads EPEVTQTPSHQVTQMGQEVILRCVPISNHLYFYWYRQILGQKVEFLVSFYNNEISEKSEIFDDQFSVERPDGSNFTLKIRSTKLEDSAMYFCASGGQGSYNEQFFGPGTRLTVL.

The V and J genes are TRBV5-1 and TRBJ1-5; D gene ambiguous. The CDR3 totals 15 residues. Germline V gene sequence: CDR1 SGHRS, CDR2 YFSETQ. V lost 4 bases to trimming and J lost 1 base, with 12 bases between them. The CDR3 here is CASSVGRGSNQPQHF. The CDR3 DNA reads TGCGCCAGCAGCGTTGGACGTGGGAGCAATCAGCCCCAGCATTTT.

CDR3 sequence: CASRLLAADIQYF. DNA for the CDR3: TGTGCCAGCAGATTACTAGCGGCCGATATTCAGTACTTC. V and J are TRBV6-5 and TRBJ2-4; 8 bases are a match to TRBD2. CDR3 length equals 13 residues. V was pared by 6 bases and J by 10 bases, with 8 bases of the junction left unmatched. CDR1 is MNHEY, CDR2 SVGAGI, per germline.

This chain joins TRBV5-1 and TRBJ2-7; D might be TRBD1 (5 bases). Per germline, CDR1 SGHRS and CDR2 YFSETQ. Trimming shortened V by 4 bases and J by 3 bases, and 17 bases separated the two germline ends. This CDR3 is 15 amino acids long. The CDR3: CASSPRRQTYYEQYF. The CDR3 DNA reads as TGCGCCAGCAGCCCACGGAGACAGACCTACTACGAGCAGTACTTC.

The gene calls are TRBV7-9 and TRBJ2-3; weak D call: TRBD1 (6 bases). The CDR3 runs 13 residues. Germline CDR1 is SEHNR and CDR2 is FQNEAQ (reference sequence). Deletions cut 8 bases from V and 2 bases from J, with 11 bases between. The CDR3 DNA reads TGTGCCAGCCGACCAGGGGCCACAGATACGCAGTATTTT. Residues: CASRPGATDTQYF.

The chain links TRBV6-2 or TRBV6-3 to TRBJ2-5; either TRBD1 or TRBD2 may fit D (5 bases each). There are 15 residues in the CDR3. The V gene's germline CDR1 is MNHEY and CDR2 SVGEGT. Deletions cut 4 bases from V and 2 bases from J, with 14 bases between. This CDR3 reads CASSSGRRVQETQYF. DNA for the CDR3: TGTGCCAGCAGTTCGGGACGGAGAGTTCAAGAGACCCAGTACTTC.

The chain couples TRBV10-3 to TRBJ1-1; D unclear. The CDR3 has 12 amino acids. CDR1 is ENHRY and CDR2 is SYGVKD in the germline V gene. With 4 bases removed from V and 7 bases from J, the gap between germline ends came to 10 bases. CDR3 residues: CAISGTAGEAFF. CDR3 sequence (DNA): TGTGCCATCAGTGGCACAGCGGGTGAAGCTTTCTTT.

This rearrangement joins TRBV4-3 to TRBJ2-2, with 9 bases identical to TRBD1. The CDR3 length is 17 residues. Germline V CDR1 and CDR2: LGHNA, YSLEER. The V gene end was trimmed by 1 base and the J gene end by 3 bases; junction bases not matched to a gene: 6. CDR3 bases: TGCGCCAGCAGCCAAGGGGGGCGACAGGGGGACACCGGGGAGCTGTTTTTT. Translation: CASSQGGRQGDTGELFF.

V and J are TRBV7-2 and TRBJ2-7; possibly TRBD1 for D (5 bases). Germline CDR1 and CDR2: SGHTA and FQGNSA. The CDR3 is 15 amino acids. Between the trimmed V and J ends, which lost 2 bases and 3 bases, there was a span of 14 bases. The CDR3 is CASSLFGRAGYEQYF. In DNA form, the CDR3 reads TGTGCCAGCAGCTTATTTGGCAGGGCTGGCTACGAGCAGTACTTC.

The rearrangement links TRBV19 to TRBJ1-5; TRBD1 is a possible D gene (5 bases). The CDR3 is made up of 13 amino acids. Germline V lookup: CDR1 LNHDA, CDR2 SQIVND (reference sequence). Trimming stripped 3 bases from V and 7 bases from J, with 10 bases between. The CDR3 coding sequence is TGTGCCAGTAGTATCGGGGGGAGGCAGCCCCAGCATTTT. Translating gives CASSIGGRQPQHF.

Here the CDR3 DNA reads TGCGCCAGCAGTGAGTCCGAGCGGGGGGGAACAGATACGCAGTATTTT. It translates to CASSESERGGTDTQYF. The chain carries TRBV10-2 and TRBJ2-3; 10 bases fit TRBD2. This CDR3 comprises 16 residues. Germline V gives CDR1 WSHSY, CDR2 SAAADI. V shed 0 bases and J 3 bases; nucleotides not matched to a gene: 3.

This clone was seen just once. CDR3 sequence reads: CASSYPGQGSYEQYF. The CDR3 DNA is TGTGCCAGCAGTTACCCAGGACAGGGCTCCTACGAGCAGTACTTC. The chain joins TRBV6-2 or TRBV6-3 to TRBJ2-7; 8 bases agree with TRBD1. The germline CDR1 and CDR2 sequences are MNHEY and SVGEGT. The CDR3 length is 15 residues. V lost 2 bases to trimming and J lost 0 bases; unmatched junction nucleotides: 3.

V gene TRBV7-2 combines with J gene TRBJ2-7, with unresolved D. The CDR3 runs to 11 residues. Germline-derived CDR1 and CDR2 are SGHTA and FQGNSA. V lost 6 bases, J lost 6 bases, and 9 bases lay in between. CDR3 loop: CASRTEGEQYF. The CDR3 DNA follows: TGTGCCAGCAGGACCGAAGGCGAGCAGTACTTC. The full variable domain, rest sourced from reference TRBV7-2 and TRBJ2-7, is GAGVSQSPSNKVTEKGKDVELRCDPISGHTALYWYRQSLGQGLEFLIYFQGNSAPDKSGLPSDRFSAERTGGSVSTLTIQRTQQEDSAVYLCASRTEGEQYFGPGTRLTVT.

This chain uses TRBV9 with TRBJ1-4; D ambiguous. CDR1 SGDLS and CDR2 YYNGEE come from the germline V gene. The CDR3 has 15 residues. Trimming took off 4 bases at V and 3 bases at J, with 13 bases between the two ends. Written as DNA, the CDR3 is TGTGCCAGCAGCCTCGACCGCTCGGCTAATGAAAAACTGTTTTTT. It specifies CASSLDRSANEKLFF. The full variable domain, with the rest looked up from reference TRBV9 and TRBJ1-4, is DSGVTQTPKHLITATGQRVTLRCSPRSGDLSVYWYQQSLDQGLQFLIQYYNGEERAKGNILERFSAQQFPDLHSELNLSSLELGDSALYFCASSLDRSANEKLFFGSGTQLSVL.

The chain combines TRBV6-5 with TRBJ2-1; TRBD2 might be the D (5 bases). The CDR3 has 15 amino acids. V lost 6 bases to trimming and J lost 2 bases, with 14 bases between them. The germline V gene encodes CDR1 MNHEY and CDR2 SVGAGI. This chain's CDR3 is CASSTSIGAYNEQFF. CDR3 DNA: TGTGCCAGCAGCACTTCCATCGGGGCCTACAATGAGCAGTTCTTC.

The J gene is TRBJ1-2, the V gene TRBV30; 8 bases fit TRBD1. Germline trimming cut 3 bases from V and 2 bases from J; bases unmatched to any gene: 8. The CDR3 contains 15 residues. Germline CDR1 GTSNPN, CDR2 SVGIG (reference sequence). CDR3 sequence reads: CAWRGRGRANYGYTF. The DNA for the CDR3 is TGTGCCTGGAGGGGCAGGGGGCGCGCGAACTATGGCTACACCTTC.

The V and J genes are TRBV5-8 and TRBJ2-3, with 8 positions matching TRBD1. CDR3 size: 15 residues. The germline gives CDR1 SGHTS, CDR2 YDEGEE. The V and J ends lost 3 bases and 4 bases, in that order; junction bases with no gene match: 7. This CDR3 is CASSSDRGVSDTQYF. Here the CDR3 DNA reads TGTGCCAGCAGCTCTGACAGGGGTGTATCAGATACGCAGTATTTT.

CDR3 sequence (DNA): TGTGCCAGCAGCCAAGAAGGTAGACAGATCTATGGCTACACCTTC. Protein sequence: CASSQEGRQIYGYTF. J is TRBJ1-2 and V is TRBV14; D is perhaps TRBD1 (5 bases). Trimming cost V 0 bases and J 4 bases, with 12 bases left between them. This CDR3 contains 15 residues. Per germline, CDR1 SGHDN and CDR2 FVKESK. The whole variable domain, remainder taken from reference TRBV14 and TRBJ1-2, is EAGVTQFPSHSVIEKGQTVTLRCDPISGHDNLYWYRRVMGKEIKFLLHFVKESKQDESGMPNNRFLAERTGGTYSTLKVQPAELEDSGVYFCASSQEGRQIYGYTFGSGTRLTVV.

The genes are TRBV5-6 and TRBJ2-2; D may be TRBD1 or TRBD2 (7 bases each). The CDR3 has 14 residues. Germline V lookup: CDR1 SGHDT, CDR2 YYEEEE. Trimming left V 4 bases short and J 5 bases short, with 12 bases between. CDR3 sequence (DNA): TGTGCCAGCAGCAGCGGGACAGATACCGGGGAGCTGTTTTTT. Translating it yields CASSSGTDTGELFF.

The chain links TRBV7-2 to TRBJ1-6; the D is unclear. CDR1 is SGHTA and CDR2 is FQGNSA in the germline V gene. The germline V and J ends were trimmed by 1 base and 0 bases, with 13 bases remaining between them. This CDR3 comprises 18 residues. The CDR3 sequence is CASSLEGHPSSYNSPLHF. The CDR3 region has the DNA TGTGCCAGCAGCTTAGAAGGGCACCCGAGCTCCTATAATTCACCCCTCCACTTT.

The gene calls are TRBV7-8 and TRBJ2-5; D is perhaps TRBD1 (6 bases). CDR3 length: 17 residues. CDR1 is SGHVS and CDR2 is FQNEAQ in the germline V gene. V lost 1 base to trimming and J lost 0 bases, with 15 bases between them. The CDR3 bases are TGTGCCAGCAGCTTAGTGGATGGGGGCTACCACCAAGAGACCCAGTACTTC. It yields the protein CASSLVDGGYHQETQYF.